This paragraph covers one T cell receptor beta chain sequence. Its antigen is still unknown. CDR1 is SGHDT and CDR2 is YYEEEE in the germline V gene. The CDR3 is 15 residues long. V lost 2 bases, J lost 0 bases, and 6 bases lay in between. The sample originates from a study of PD-1 blockade in classical Hodgkin lymphoma. Profiled with immunoSEQ multiplex PCR; TCRdb holds only in-frame clones, not every one. The sample holds about 75,000 clones; 85% to 95% are singletons and the top ten take about 7.6%. Study-level results: Nivolumab starters within 1 year of ASCT were excluded. At C4D1, TCR diversity had climbed significantly for CD4+ cells, though not for CD8+ cells.

Each patient experienced a relapse that followed autologous stem cell transplantation, and brentuximab vedotin exposure varied. Source: peripheral blood mononuclear cells (PBMCs), taken at baseline. The rearrangement joins TRBV5-6 to TRBJ1-6; D is uncertain. The receptor's source is a human donor with classical Hodgkin lymphoma. CDR3 amino acids: CASSFGYSYNSPLHF. The DNA for the CDR3 is TGTGCCAGCAGCTTCGGATACTCCTATAATTCACCCCTCCACTTT.